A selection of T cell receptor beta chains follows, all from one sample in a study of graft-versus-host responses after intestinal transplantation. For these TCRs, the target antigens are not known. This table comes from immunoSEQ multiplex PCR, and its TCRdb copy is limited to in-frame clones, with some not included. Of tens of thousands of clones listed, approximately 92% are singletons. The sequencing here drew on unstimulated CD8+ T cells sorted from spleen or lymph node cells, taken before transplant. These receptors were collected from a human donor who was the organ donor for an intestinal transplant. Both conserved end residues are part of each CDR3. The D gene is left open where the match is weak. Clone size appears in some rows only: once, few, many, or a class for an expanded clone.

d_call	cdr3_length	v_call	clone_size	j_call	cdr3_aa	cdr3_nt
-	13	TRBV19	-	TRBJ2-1	CASSIGRANEQFF	TGTGCCAGTAGTATAGGGCGGGCCAATGAGCAGTTCTTC
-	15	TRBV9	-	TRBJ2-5	CASSVEEGGEETQYF	TGTGCCAGCAGCGTAGAGGAGGGTGGGGAAGAGACCCAGTACTTC
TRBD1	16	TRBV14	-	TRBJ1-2	CASSQAPEQGYYGYTF	TGTGCCAGCAGCCAAGCACCGGAACAGGGGTACTATGGCTACACCTTC
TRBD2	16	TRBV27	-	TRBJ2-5	CASAELAGHPQETQYF	TGTGCCAGCGCGGAACTAGCGGGGCACCCCCAAGAGACCCAGTACTTC
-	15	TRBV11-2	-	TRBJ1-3	CASSFALGVGNTIYF	TGTGCCAGCAGCTTCGCCCTCGGGGTCGGAAACACCATATATTTT
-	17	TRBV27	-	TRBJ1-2	CASSLNLRVLYRYGYTF	TGTGCCAGCAGTTTAAACCTCAGGGTCCTGTATAGGTATGGCTACACCTTC
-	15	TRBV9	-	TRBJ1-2	CASSVSGVANYGYTF	TGTGCCAGCAGCGTGTCAGGGGTAGCTAACTATGGCTACACCTTC
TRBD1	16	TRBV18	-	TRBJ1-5	CASSPDRVSSNQPQHF	TGTGCCAGCTCACCCGACAGGGTCTCTAGCAATCAGCCCCAGCATTTT
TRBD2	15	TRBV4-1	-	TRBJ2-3	CASSQVAGGADTQYF	TGCGCCAGCAGCCAAGTAGCGGGGGGTGCGGATACGCAGTATTTT
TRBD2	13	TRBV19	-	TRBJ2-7	CASGNSGAYEQYF	TGTGCCAGTGGGAATAGCGGGGCCTACGAGCAGTACTTC
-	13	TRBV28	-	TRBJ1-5	CASSLQVYQPQHF	TGTGCCAGCAGTCTACAGGTTTATCAGCCCCAGCATTTT
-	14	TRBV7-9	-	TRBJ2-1	CASSSPAASDEQFF	TGTGCCAGCAGCTCCCCAGCGGCTAGTGATGAGCAGTTCTTC
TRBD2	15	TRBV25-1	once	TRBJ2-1	CARPPPAGGFYEQFF	TGTGCCAGGCCACCCCCAGCGGGGGGATTCTATGAGCAGTTCTTC
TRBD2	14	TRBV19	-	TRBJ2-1	CASSIRGGGNEQFF	TGTGCCAGTAGTATTCGGGGGGGCGGGAATGAGCAGTTCTTC
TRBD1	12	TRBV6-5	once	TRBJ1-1	CASSPRQGEAFF	TGTGCCAGCAGTCCCCGACAGGGAGAAGCTTTCTTT
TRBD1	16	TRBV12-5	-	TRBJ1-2	CASGLADGQGGYGYTF	TGTGCTAGTGGTTTGGCAGATGGACAGGGTGGATATGGCTACACCTTC
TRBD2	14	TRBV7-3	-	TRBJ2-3	CASSSAGGTDTQYF	TGTGCCAGCAGCTCAGCGGGAGGGACAGATACGCAGTATTTT
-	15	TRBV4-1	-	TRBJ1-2	CASSQGGGPGYGYTF	TGCGCCAGCAGCCAAGGCGGGGGGCCAGGCTATGGCTACACCTTC
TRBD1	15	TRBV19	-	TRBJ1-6	CASSDRVSYNSPLHF	TGTGCCAGTAGCGACAGGGTCTCCTATAATTCACCCCTCCACTTT
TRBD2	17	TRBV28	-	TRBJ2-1	CATHTWREGLQDNEQFF	TGTGCCACCCATACATGGCGGGAGGGCCTTCAGGACAATGAGCAGTTCTTC
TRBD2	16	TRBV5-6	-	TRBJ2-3	CASSLAASGRTDTQYF	TGTGCCAGCAGCTTGGCGGCTAGCGGTCGCACAGATACGCAGTATTTT
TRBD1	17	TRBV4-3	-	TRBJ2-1	CASSQGTGGNSYNEQFF	TGCGCCAGCAGCCAAGGGACAGGGGGAAACTCCTACAATGAGCAGTTCTTC
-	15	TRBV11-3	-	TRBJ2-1	CASTQRDTWLDEQFF	TGTGCCAGCACCCAGCGGGACACCTGGTTGGATGAGCAGTTCTTC
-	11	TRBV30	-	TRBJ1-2	CAWRANYGYTF	TGTGCCTGGAGAGCAAACTATGGCTACACCTTC
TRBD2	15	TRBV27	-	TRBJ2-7	CASSLPGLAGVEQYF	TGTGCCAGCAGTTTACCGGGACTAGCGGGAGTCGAGCAGTACTTC
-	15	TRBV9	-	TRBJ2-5	CASSASFGALETQYF	TGTGCCAGCAGCGCAAGTTTTGGGGCCTTAGAGACCCAGTACTTC
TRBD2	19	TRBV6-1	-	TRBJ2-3	CASSVLAGARGRTTDTQYF	TGTGCCAGCAGTGTACTAGCGGGAGCCCGCGGTCGTACCACAGATACGCAGTATTTT
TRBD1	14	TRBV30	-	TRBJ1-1	CAWSVGQGASEAFF	TGTGCCTGGAGTGTAGGTCAGGGGGCGAGTGAAGCTTTCTTT
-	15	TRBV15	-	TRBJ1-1	CATQSYSLLDTEAFF	TGTGCCACCCAATCTTACAGTTTATTGGACACTGAAGCTTTCTTT
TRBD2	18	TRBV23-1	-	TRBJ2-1	CASSQSPGTRYPYNEQFF	TGCGCCAGCAGTCAATCCCCCGGGACTAGGTATCCCTACAATGAGCAGTTCTTC
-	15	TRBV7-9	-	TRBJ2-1	CASSSNPSSYNEQFF	TGTGCCAGCAGCTCGAATCCCAGCTCCTACAATGAGCAGTTCTTC
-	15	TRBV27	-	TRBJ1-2	CASSPSPVAPYGYTF	TGTGCCAGCAGTCCTAGTCCCGTAGCCCCCTATGGCTACACCTTC
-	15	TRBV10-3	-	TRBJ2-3	CAISESRALPDTQYF	TGTGCCATCAGTGAGTCCCGAGCTCTCCCAGATACGCAGTATTTT
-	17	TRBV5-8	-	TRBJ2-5	CASSTTFDGAFQETQYF	TGTGCCAGCAGCACAACCTTCGACGGAGCCTTCCAAGAGACCCAGTACTTC
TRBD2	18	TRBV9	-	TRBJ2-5	CASSVELAGGPDEETQYF	TGTGCCAGCAGCGTAGAATTAGCGGGGGGACCCGATGAAGAGACCCAGTACTTC
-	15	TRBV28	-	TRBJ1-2	CASSYPGGADYGYTF	TGTGCCAGCAGTTACCCTGGGGGGGCGGATTATGGCTACACCTTC
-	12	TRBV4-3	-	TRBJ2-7	CASSQGGGEQYF	TGCGCCAGCAGCCAAGGCGGTGGCGAGCAGTACTTC
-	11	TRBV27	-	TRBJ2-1	CASSWGDEQFF	TGTGCCAGCAGCTGGGGGGACGAGCAGTTCTTC
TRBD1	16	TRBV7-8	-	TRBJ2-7	CASSLRQGAENYEQYF	TGTGCCAGCAGCCTAAGACAGGGGGCTGAAAACTACGAGCAGTACTTC
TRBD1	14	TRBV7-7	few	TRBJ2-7	CASSLGQGAYEQYF	TGTGCTAGCAGCTTAGGACAGGGGGCCTACGAGCAGTACTTC
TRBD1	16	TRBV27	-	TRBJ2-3	CASRRQGARGTDTQYF	TGTGCCAGCAGACGACAGGGGGCGAGAGGCACAGATACGCAGTATTTT
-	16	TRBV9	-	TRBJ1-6	CASSAGQSSYNSPLHF	TGTGCCAGCAGCGCCGGACAGAGCTCCTATAATTCACCCCTCCACTTT
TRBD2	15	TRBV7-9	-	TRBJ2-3	CASSLRERETDTQYF	TGTGCCAGCAGCTTAAGGGAGCGGGAAACAGATACGCAGTATTTT
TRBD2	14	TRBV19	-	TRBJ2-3	CASKPAGTTDTQYF	TGTGCCAGTAAACCAGCGGGGACCACAGATACGCAGTATTTT
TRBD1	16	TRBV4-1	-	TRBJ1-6	CASSHPYGQEGSPLHF	TGCGCCAGCAGCCATCCATACGGACAGGAGGGTTCACCCCTCCACTTT
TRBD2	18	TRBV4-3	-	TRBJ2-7	CASSQEGPTSESSYEQYF	TGCGCCAGCAGCCAAGAAGGCCCGACTAGCGAGAGCTCCTACGAGCAGTACTTC
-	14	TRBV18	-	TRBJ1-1	CASSTDRGNTEAFF	TGTGCCAGCTCAACGGATCGGGGGAACACTGAAGCTTTCTTT
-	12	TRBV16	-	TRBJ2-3	CASSPGSDTQYF	TGTGCCAGCAGCCCGGGGTCCGATACGCAGTATTTT
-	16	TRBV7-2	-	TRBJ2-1	CASSLRYGGEYNEQFF	TGTGCCAGCAGCTTAAGGTACGGGGGAGAATACAATGAGCAGTTCTTC
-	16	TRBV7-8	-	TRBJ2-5	CASSLEYIPDQETQYF	TGTGCCAGCAGCTTAGAGTACATCCCAGACCAAGAGACCCAGTACTTC
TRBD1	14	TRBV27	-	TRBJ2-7	CASSLYRGFDEQYF	TGTGCCAGCAGTTTGTACAGGGGATTCGACGAGCAGTACTTC
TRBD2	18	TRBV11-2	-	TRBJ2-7	CASSLEDAGLAGAYEQYF	TGTGCCAGCAGCTTAGAAGACGCCGGACTAGCGGGAGCCTACGAGCAGTACTTC
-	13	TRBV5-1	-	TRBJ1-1	CASSLDSGTEAFF	TGCGCCAGCAGCTTGGACAGCGGCACTGAAGCTTTCTTT
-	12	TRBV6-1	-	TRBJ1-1	CASSEGWAEAFF	TGTGCCAGCAGTGAGGGTTGGGCAGAAGCTTTCTTT
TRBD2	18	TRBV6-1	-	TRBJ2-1	CASSDSYLGLAGLNEQFF	TGTGCCAGCAGTGATTCCTACCTTGGACTAGCGGGGCTGAATGAGCAGTTCTTC
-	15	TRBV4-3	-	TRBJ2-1	CASSSSGSSYNEQFF	TGCGCCAGCAGTTCGAGCGGAAGCTCCTACAATGAGCAGTTCTTC
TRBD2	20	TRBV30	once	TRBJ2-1	CAWRLLGLAGLRPGYNEQFF	TGTGCCTGGAGGCTCTTGGGACTAGCGGGGCTACGACCCGGCTACAATGAGCAGTTCTTC